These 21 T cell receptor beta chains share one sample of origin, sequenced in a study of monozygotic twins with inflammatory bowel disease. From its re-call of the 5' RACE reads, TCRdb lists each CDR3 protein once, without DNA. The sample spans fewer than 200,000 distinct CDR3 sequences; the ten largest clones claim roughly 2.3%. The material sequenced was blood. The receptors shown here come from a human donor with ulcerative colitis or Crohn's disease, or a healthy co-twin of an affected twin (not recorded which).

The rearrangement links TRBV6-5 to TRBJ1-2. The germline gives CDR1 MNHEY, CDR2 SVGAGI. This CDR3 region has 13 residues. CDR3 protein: CASSSSYNYGYTF.

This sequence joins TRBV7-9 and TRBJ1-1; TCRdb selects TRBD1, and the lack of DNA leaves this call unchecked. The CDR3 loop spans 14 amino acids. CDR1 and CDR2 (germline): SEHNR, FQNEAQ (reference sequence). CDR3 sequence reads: CASSLVQGRTEAFF.

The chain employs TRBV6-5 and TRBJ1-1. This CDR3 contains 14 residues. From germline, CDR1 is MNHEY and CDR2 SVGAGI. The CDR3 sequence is CASSYPGGATEAFF.

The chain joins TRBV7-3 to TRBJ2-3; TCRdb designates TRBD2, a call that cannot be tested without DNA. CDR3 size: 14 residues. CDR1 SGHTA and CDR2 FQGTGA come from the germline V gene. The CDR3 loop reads CASSREPSTDTQYF.

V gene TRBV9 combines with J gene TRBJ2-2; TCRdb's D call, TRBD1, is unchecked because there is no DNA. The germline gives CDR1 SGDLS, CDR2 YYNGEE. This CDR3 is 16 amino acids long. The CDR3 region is CASSIGQGAATGELFF.

CDR3 loop: CASSPLTGYGDTQYF. This chain connects TRBV18 to TRBJ2-3; TCRdb returns TRBD1, unconfirmable since there is no DNA. This CDR3 spans 15 amino acids. Germline V lookup: CDR1 KGHSH, CDR2 LQKENI. Full variable domain (missing parts from reference TRBV18 and TRBJ2-3): NAGVMQNPRHLVRRRGQEARLRCSPMKGHSHVYWYRQLPEEGLKFMVYLQKENIIDESGMPKERFSAEFPKEGPSILRIQQVVRGDSAAYFCASSPLTGYGDTQYFGPGTRLTVL.

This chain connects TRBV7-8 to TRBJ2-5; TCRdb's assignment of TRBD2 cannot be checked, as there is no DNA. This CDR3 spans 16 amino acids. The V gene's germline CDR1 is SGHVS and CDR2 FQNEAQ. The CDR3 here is CASSSGLADYQETQYF.

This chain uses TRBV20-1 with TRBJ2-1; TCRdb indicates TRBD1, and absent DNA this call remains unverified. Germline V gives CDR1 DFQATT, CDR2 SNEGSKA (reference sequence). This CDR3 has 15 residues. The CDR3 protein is CSAARYTGHNNEQFF.

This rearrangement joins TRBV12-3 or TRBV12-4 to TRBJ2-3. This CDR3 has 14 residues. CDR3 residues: CASSFLAFTDTQYF.

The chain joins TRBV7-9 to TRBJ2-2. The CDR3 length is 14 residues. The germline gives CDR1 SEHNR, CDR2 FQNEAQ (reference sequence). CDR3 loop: CASSLAYDTGELFF.

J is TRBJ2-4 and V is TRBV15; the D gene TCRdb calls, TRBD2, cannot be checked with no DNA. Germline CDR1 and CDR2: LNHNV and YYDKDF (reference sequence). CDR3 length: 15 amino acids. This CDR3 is CATSPPAVAKNIQYF.

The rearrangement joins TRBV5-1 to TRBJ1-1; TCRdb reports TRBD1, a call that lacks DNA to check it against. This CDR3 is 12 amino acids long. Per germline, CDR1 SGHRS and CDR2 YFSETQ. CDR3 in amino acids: CASSFRGAEAFF.

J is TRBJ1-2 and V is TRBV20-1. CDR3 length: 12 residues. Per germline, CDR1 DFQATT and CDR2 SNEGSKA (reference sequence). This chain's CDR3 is CSAREAVGGYTF.

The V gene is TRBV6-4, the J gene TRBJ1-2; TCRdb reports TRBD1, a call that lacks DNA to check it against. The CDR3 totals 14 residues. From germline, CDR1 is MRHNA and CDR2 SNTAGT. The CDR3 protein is CASSATRGQDGYTF.

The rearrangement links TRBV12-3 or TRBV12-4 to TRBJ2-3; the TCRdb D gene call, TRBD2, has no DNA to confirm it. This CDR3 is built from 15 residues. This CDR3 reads CASSSPGLSLVTQYF.

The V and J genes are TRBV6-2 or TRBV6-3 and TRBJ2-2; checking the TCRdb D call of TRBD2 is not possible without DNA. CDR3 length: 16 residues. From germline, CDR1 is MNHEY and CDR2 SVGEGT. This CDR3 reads CASSRLARGDTGELFF.

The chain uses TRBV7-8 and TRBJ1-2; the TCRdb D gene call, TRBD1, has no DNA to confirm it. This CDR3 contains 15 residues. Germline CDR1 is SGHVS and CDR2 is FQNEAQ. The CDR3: CASSPQGLTNYGYTF. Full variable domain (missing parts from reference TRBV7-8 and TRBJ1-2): GAGVSQSPRYKVAKRGQDVALRCDPISGHVSLFWYQQALGQGPEFLTYFQNEAQLDKSGLPSDRFFAERPEGSVSTLKIQRTQQEDSAVYLCASSPQGLTNYGYTFGSGTRLTVV.

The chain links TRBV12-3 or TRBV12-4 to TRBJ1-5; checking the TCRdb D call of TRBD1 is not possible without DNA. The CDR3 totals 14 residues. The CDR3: CASTREANREPQHF.

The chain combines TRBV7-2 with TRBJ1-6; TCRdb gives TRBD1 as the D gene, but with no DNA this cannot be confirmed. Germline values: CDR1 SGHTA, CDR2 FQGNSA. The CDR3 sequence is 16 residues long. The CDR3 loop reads CASSRTYRGGNSPLHF.

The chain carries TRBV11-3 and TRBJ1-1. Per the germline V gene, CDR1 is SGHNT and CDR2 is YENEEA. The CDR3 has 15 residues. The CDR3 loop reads CASSLVQVRSTEAFF.

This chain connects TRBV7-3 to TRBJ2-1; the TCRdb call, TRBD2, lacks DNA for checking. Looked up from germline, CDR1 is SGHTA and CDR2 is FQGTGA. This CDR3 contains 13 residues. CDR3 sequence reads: CASSKDREDEQFF.